Below are 25 T cell receptor beta chains sequenced from a single sample in a study of blood T cell repertoires in COVID-19. Clones were sequenced by immunoSEQ multiplex PCR, and TCRdb holds only the in-frame ones, with some missing. The table records approximately 250,000 clones, approximately 86% of them present only once. The sequenced sample was peripheral blood. Receptors were obtained from a woman between 55 and 75 years old who had recovered from COVID-19.

The sample holds a few counts of this clone. The rearrangement uses TRBV2 and TRBJ2-7; unclear D gene. This CDR3 comprises 12 residues. V was trimmed by 7 bases and J by 6 bases, leaving 13 bases between them. CDR1 and CDR2 from the germline V gene are SNHLY and FYNNEI. The CDR3 DNA sequence: TGTGCCAGCACCCGATCCCAGTTCGAGCAGTACTTC. It specifies CASTRSQFEQYF.

The CDR3 loop reads CASRWEGGCYEQYF. The CDR3 region has the DNA TGTGCAAGTCGATGGGAGGGGGGGTGTTACGAGCAGTACTTC. This chain links TRBV12-2 with TRBJ2-7; whether TRBD2, the table's D call, matches the DNA was not checked. TRBV12-2 is a listed pseudogene. The CDR3 contains 14 residues.

This sequence joins TRBV10-3 and TRBJ2-4; 10 bases match TRBD1. Germline trimming cut 0 bases from V and 9 bases from J; bases unmatched to any gene: 8. The CDR3 is 16 amino acids. Germline lookup yields CDR1 ENHRY and CDR2 SYGVKD. The CDR3 spells CAISESGDRGRAIQYF. The CDR3 region has the DNA TGTGCCATCAGTGAGTCGGGTGACAGGGGGCGAGCCATTCAGTACTTC.

In DNA form, the CDR3 reads TGTGCCAGCAGCTTCCGACAGGTAGTAGCCAAAAACATTCAGTACTTC. Protein sequence: CASSFRQVVAKNIQYF. This chain links TRBV7-4 with TRBJ2-4, with D possibly being TRBD1 (6 bases). Germline V gene data show CDR1 as SGHVT and CDR2 as SQSDAQ. The CDR3 length is 16 residues. The V gene lost 3 bases and the J gene lost 0 bases, with 12 bases spanning the gap.

V is TRBV5-1 and J is TRBJ2-5; TRBD2 is a possible D gene (6 bases). Per the germline V gene, CDR1 is SGHRS and CDR2 is YFSETQ. CDR3 length: 13 residues. V was clipped by 3 bases and J by 2 bases, with 8 bases between them. CDR3 protein: CASSSGGQETQYF. DNA of the CDR3: TGCGCCAGCAGCTCCGGGGGTCAAGAGACCCAGTACTTC.

This clone was counted between two and nine times. The chain uses TRBV7-2 and TRBJ2-1, with a possible D match to TRBD1 (5 bases). Trimming cost V 2 bases and J 4 bases, with 9 bases left between them. CDR1 SGHTA and CDR2 FQGNSA come from the germline V gene. The CDR3 is 14 amino acids. The CDR3 bases are TGTGCCAGCAGCTTAATAGGGGCGTACAATGAGCAGTTCTTC. Translating it yields CASSLIGAYNEQFF.

The chain recombines TRBV5-4 with TRBJ1-5; TRBD1 is a possible D gene (5 bases). Trimming removed 4 bases at V and 4 bases at J, with 9 bases between. CDR1 is SGHNT and CDR2 is YYREEE in the germline V gene (reference sequence). CDR3 size: 13 residues. The CDR3 sequence: CASSVNRNQPQHF. In DNA, the CDR3 is TGTGCCAGCAGCGTAAACAGGAATCAGCCCCAGCATTTT.

The chain's CDR3 is CASSQGATGTSYEQYF. CDR3 in DNA: TGCGCCAGCAGCCAAGGCGCGACAGGGACTTCCTACGAGCAGTACTTC. The chain recombines TRBV4-3 with TRBJ2-7, with a tentative D call TRBD1 (7 bases). Germline CDR1 is LGHNA and CDR2 is YSLEER. The CDR3 runs 16 residues. With 1 base removed from V and 1 base from J, the gap between germline ends came to 14 bases.

This chain uses TRBV2 with TRBJ1-4, with D possibly matching TRBD1 (5 bases). The CDR3 is 15 residues long. Germline V gives CDR1 SNHLY, CDR2 FYNNEI. The V end lost 3 bases, the J end lost 11 bases, and 19 bases lay between the germline ends. CDR3 residues: CASSELGLGEGKLFF. CDR3 nucleotide sequence: TGTGCCAGCAGTGAGCTGGGACTCGGGGAGGGGAAACTGTTTTTT.

This rearrangement joins TRBV5-1 to TRBJ1-1; no clear D. There are 13 residues in the CDR3. Germline V gene sequence: CDR1 SGHRS, CDR2 YFSETQ. V lost 1 base and J lost 11, with 15 bases in between. The DNA for the CDR3 is TGCGCCAGCAGCTTGACGAGGGTCGAGCCCGCTTTCTTT. It encodes CASSLTRVEPAFF. The full variable domain, completed using reference TRBV5-1 and TRBJ1-1, is KAGVTQTPRYLIKTRGQQVTLSCSPISGHRSVSWYQQTPGQGLQFLFEYFSETQRNKGNFPGRFSGRQFSNSRSEMNVSTLELGDSALYLCASSLTRVEPAFFGQGTRLTVV.

To note about this clone: Other DNA sequences within the sample encode an identical CDR3. The chain is built from TRBV24-1 and TRBJ1-5; 9 nucleotides agree with TRBD1. Germline V gene data show CDR1 as KGHDR and CDR2 as SFDVKD. Trimming took 3 bases from V and 4 from J; bases not matched to a gene: 6. The CDR3 sequence is 16 residues long. The CDR3 reads CATSDAGTGRNQPQHF. CDR3 coding DNA: TGTGCCACCAGTGATGCCGGGACAGGGCGGAATCAGCCCCAGCATTTT.

This chain joins TRBV6-2 or TRBV6-3 and TRBJ2-5; 11 bases agree with TRBD2. The trim removed 5 bases at V and 3 bases at J, leaving 5 bases unmatched. CDR3 size: 15 residues. Per the germline V gene, CDR1 is MNHEY and CDR2 is SVGEGT. The CDR3 loop is CASSPSGLAEETQYF. The CDR3 DNA follows: TGTGCCAGCAGTCCATCGGGACTAGCGGAAGAGACCCAGTACTTC.

The V call is TRBV28, the J call TRBJ2-5; 9 nucleotides agree with TRBD1. The V gene end was trimmed by 7 bases and the J gene end by 3 bases; junction bases not matched to a gene: 3. The CDR3 contains 13 residues. From germline, CDR1 is MDHEN and CDR2 SYDVKM. The CDR3 DNA is TGTGCCAGCACCAGACAGGGGGAAGAGACCCAGTACTTC. Translation gives CASTRQGEETQYF.

The rearrangement links TRBV7-2 to TRBJ2-5, with D possibly TRBD2 on 5 matching bases. Trimming removed 2 bases from V and 1 base from J, with 8 bases in between. CDR1 is SGHTA, CDR2 FQGNSA, per germline. The CDR3 loop spans 14 amino acids. This chain's CDR3 is CASSLMLAQETQYF. CDR3 sequence (DNA): TGTGCCAGCAGCTTAATGCTAGCCCAAGAGACCCAGTACTTC.

The chain recombines TRBV2 with TRBJ2-7, with TRBD1 identical over 7 bases. This CDR3 is built from 15 residues. V shed 5 bases and J 2 bases; nucleotides not matched to a gene: 9. Germline CDR1 SNHLY, CDR2 FYNNEI. The CDR3 is CASSLGGRDPYEQYF. The CDR3 coding sequence is TGTGCCAGCAGTCTAGGGGGCAGGGACCCCTACGAGCAGTACTTC.

The rearrangement uses TRBV5-6 and TRBJ1-2; a weak D match, TRBD1 (6 bases). V was pared by 4 bases and J by 6 bases, with 10 bases between. The V gene's germline CDR1 is SGHDT and CDR2 YYEEEE. The CDR3 has 12 amino acids. CDR3 DNA sequence: TGTGCCAGCAGCCAAAACAGGGATGGCTACACCTTC. Its protein product is CASSQNRDGYTF.

The V and J genes are TRBV5-1 and TRBJ2-1, with D possibly matching TRBD2 (7 bases). This CDR3 spans 15 amino acids. Germline CDR1 SGHRS, CDR2 YFSETQ. Trimming left V 2 bases short and J 3 bases short, with 12 bases between. The CDR3 DNA is TGCGCCAGCAGCTTTGGGGAGGGGGACTACAATGAGCAGTTCTTC. Protein sequence: CASSFGEGDYNEQFF.

V is TRBV25-1 and J is TRBJ2-1; possibly TRBD2 for D (6 bases). Trimming left V 5 bases short and J 0 bases short, with 14 bases between. CDR3 length equals 16 residues. The germline CDR1 and CDR2 sequences are MGHDK and SYGVNS. CDR3 protein: CASSYLSGDSYNEQFF. CDR3 DNA: TGTGCCAGCAGTTATCTTAGCGGAGACTCCTACAATGAGCAGTTCTTC.

The rearrangement links TRBV7-9 to TRBJ2-1, with TRBD2 matching over 11 bases. The CDR3 is 16 residues long. V dropped 5 bases and J dropped 4; count of bases not matched to a gene: 7. Germline CDR1 SEHNR, CDR2 FQNEAQ (reference sequence). The CDR3 DNA sequence: TGTGCCAGCAGCCATAGGACTAGCGGGTCTTACAATGAGCAGTTCTTC. This translates into CASSHRTSGSYNEQFF.

This chain joins TRBV6-4 and TRBJ2-3, with 13 bases fitting TRBD2. There are 14 residues in the CDR3. CDR1 and CDR2 (germline): MRHNA, SNTAGT. Trimming at V came to 6 bases and at J to 6 bases, leaving 3 bases not matched to a gene. The CDR3 here is CASRVTSGGDTQYF. CDR3 in DNA: TGTGCCAGCAGAGTGACTAGCGGGGGGGATACGCAGTATTTT.

This chain connects TRBV27 to TRBJ1-1, with D perhaps TRBD1 (6 bases). The CDR3 is 13 amino acids. Trimming removed 5 bases at V and 5 bases at J, with 12 bases between. Germline values: CDR1 MNHEY, CDR2 SMNVEV (reference sequence). Here the CDR3 DNA reads TGTGCCAGCAGTATAGGACAGAGTACTGAAGCTTTCTTT. Residues: CASSIGQSTEAFF.

The rearrangement links TRBV7-2 to TRBJ2-3; 9 positions match TRBD2. With V trimmed by 4 bases and J by 5 bases, 7 bases remained unmatched. The CDR3 extends over 15 amino acids. The germline CDR1 and CDR2 sequences are SGHTA and FQGNSA. CDR3 sequence reads: CASSSKRGAGDTQYF. As DNA, the CDR3 is TGTGCCAGCAGCTCCAAGCGGGGGGCGGGAGATACGCAGTATTTT.

The chain is built from TRBV9 and TRBJ2-5, with 9 nucleotides matching TRBD1. This CDR3 comprises 16 residues. The V gene end was trimmed by 0 bases and the J gene end by 4 bases; junction bases not matched to a gene: 7. Germline V gene sequence: CDR1 SGDLS, CDR2 YYNGEE. The CDR3 coding sequence is TGTGCCAGCAGCGTAGGGGGACAGGGCTGGGCAGAGACCCAGTACTTC. Its translation: CASSVGGQGWAETQYF.

This clone appeared a single time. The rearrangement links TRBV19 to TRBJ1-3, with 11 bases fitting TRBD1. J was trimmed by 2 bases and V by 6 bases; bases with no gene match: 3. The V gene's germline CDR1 is LNHDA and CDR2 SQIVND (reference sequence). CDR3 length: 15 amino acids. The CDR3 loop reads CASSMDRGPGNTIYF. The CDR3, as DNA: TGTGCCAGTAGCATGGACAGGGGGCCTGGAAACACCATATATTTT.

The chain joins TRBV4-3 to TRBJ2-1; 11 bases are a match to TRBD2. The CDR3 length is 17 residues. Germline V lookup: CDR1 LGHNA, CDR2 YSLEER. The trim removed 0 bases at V and 9 bases at J, leaving 10 bases unmatched. The CDR3 spells CASSQDLEVAGGSEQFF. CDR3 nucleotide sequence: TGCGCCAGCAGCCAAGACCTGGAGGTAGCGGGGGGGAGTGAGCAGTTCTTC.